Listed below are T cell receptor beta chains from one sample, sequenced in a study of blood T cell repertoires in COVID-19. Measured with immunoSEQ multiplex PCR; TCRdb has only the in-frame clones, and not every one. Here the sample spans about 43,000 clones, approximately 87% being singletons. Sequencing was performed on peripheral blood. The origin of the receptors is a man between 35 and 55 years old with COVID-19, enrolled during active disease. Each CDR3 is given with its conserved first and last residue. Each record gives: D gene, clone size, J gene, V gene, CDR3 length, CDR3 protein, CDR3 DNA. A D gene is named only where the DNA matches it firmly. Only some rows state a clone size, as once, few, many or a class for expanded clones.

>.|.|TRBJ1-1|TRBV19|14
CASSRAKLGAEAFF
TGTGCCAGTAGTAGGGCGAAGCTGGGCGCTGAAGCTTTCTTT
>.|.|TRBJ1-2|TRBV24-1|12
CATSDSLVGYTF
TGTGCCACCAGTGATTCTCTCGTCGGCTACACCTTC
>.|.|TRBJ1-4|TRBV5-1|15
CASSSVGGKDEKLFF
TGCGCCAGCAGCTCTGTAGGGGGAAAGGATGAAAAACTGTTTTTT
>.|once|TRBJ1-6|TRBV28|14
CASSLAGSRSPLHF
TGTGCCAGCAGTTTGGCAGGGTCCCGTTCACCCCTCCACTTT
>.|.|TRBJ2-1|TRBV15|13
CATSRVQGNEQFF
TGTGCCACCAGCAGGGTCCAGGGCAATGAGCAGTTCTTC
>TRBD1|once|TRBJ2-1|TRBV9|17
CASSELPTGVVYNEQFF
TGTGCCAGCAGCGAGTTACCCACAGGGGTCGTCTACAATGAGCAGTTCTTC
>TRBD1|.|TRBJ2-5|TRBV6-5|12
CATTGFRETQYF
TGTGCCACGACAGGGTTCAGGGAGACCCAGTACTTC
>.|.|TRBJ2-2|TRBV2|16
CASRSFRGTNTGELFF
TGTGCCAGCAGGAGCTTTAGGGGGACGAACACCGGGGAGCTGTTTTTT
>TRBD1|.|TRBJ2-1|TRBV5-8|16
CASSLGTGWSTNEQFF
TGTGCCAGCAGCTTGGGGACAGGATGGTCCACCAATGAGCAGTTCTTC
>TRBD1|.|TRBJ1-5|TRBV30|14
CAWSGTGSNQPQHF
TGTGCCTGGAGTGGGACAGGGAGCAATCAGCCCCAGCATTTT
>.|.|TRBJ2-7|TRBV4-1|16
CASSQEYDITSYEQYF
TGCGCCAGCAGCCAAGAATACGACATCACCTCCTACGAGCAGTACTTC
>TRBD1|.|TRBJ2-7|TRBV5-6|14
CASSLGRGQDEQYF
TGTGCCAGCAGCTTAGGCAGGGGGCAAGACGAGCAGTACTTC
>.|once|TRBJ2-6|TRBV2|15
CASSPLVSGANVLTF
TGTGCCAGCAGTCCACTAGTCTCTGGGGCCAACGTCCTGACTTTC
>.|.|TRBJ2-7|TRBV7-9|14
CASREGESSNEQYF
TGTGCCAGCAGAGAGGGGGAGAGTAGCAACGAGCAGTACTTC
>TRBD1|.|TRBJ2-7|TRBV2|14
CAGSAGQGSYEQYF
TGTGCCGGGTCGGCGGGACAGGGGTCCTACGAGCAGTACTTC
>.|.|TRBJ1-2|TRBV6-5|15
CASSNGTGVNYGYTF
TGTGCCAGCAGTAATGGCACAGGCGTTAACTATGGCTACACCTTC
>TRBD1|.|TRBJ1-2|TRBV6-5|14
CASSATGEVYGYTF
TGTGCCAGCAGCGCGACAGGGGAGGTCTATGGCTACACCTTC
>.|.|TRBJ1-1|TRBV19|15
CASRGVDALNTEAFF
TGTGCCAGTAGAGGAGTTGACGCCTTGAACACTGAAGCTTTCTTT
>TRBD1|.|TRBJ2-7|TRBV5-6|13
CASSSGTGVGQYF
TGTGCCAGCAGCTCCGGGACAGGGGTCGGGCAGTACTTC
>.|.|TRBJ2-7|TRBV5-1|15
CASSRGATGSYEQYF
TGCGCCAGCTCCAGGGGGGCTACGGGCTCCTACGAGCAGTACTTC
>TRBD1|.|TRBJ1-2|TRBV5-6|14
CASSLGQGNYGYTF
TGTGCCAGCAGCTTGGGACAGGGAAACTATGGCTACACCTTC
>.|.|TRBJ1-5|TRBV28|17
CASSFRGATVINQPQHF
TGTGCCAGCAGTTTCCGGGGGGCCACAGTCATCAATCAGCCCCAGCATTTT
>TRBD2|.|TRBJ2-3|TRBV5-4|15
CASSYGRGSTDTQYF
TGTGCCAGCAGCTACGGGCGGGGGAGCACAGATACGCAGTATTTT
>.|.|TRBJ1-5|TRBV19|14
CASRDKPKNQPQHF
TGTGCCAGTAGGGACAAGCCCAAGAATCAGCCCCAGCATTTT
>.|.|TRBJ2-3|TRBV7-2|17
CASSKYLNGRYADTQYF
TGTGCCAGCAGCAAATACCTTAATGGGAGGTATGCAGATACGCAGTATTTT
>.|.|TRBJ1-6|TRBV3-1/TRBV3-2|15
CASSQGQIVYSPLHF
TGTGCCAGCAGCCAAGGGCAGATCGTCTATTCACCCCTCCACTTT